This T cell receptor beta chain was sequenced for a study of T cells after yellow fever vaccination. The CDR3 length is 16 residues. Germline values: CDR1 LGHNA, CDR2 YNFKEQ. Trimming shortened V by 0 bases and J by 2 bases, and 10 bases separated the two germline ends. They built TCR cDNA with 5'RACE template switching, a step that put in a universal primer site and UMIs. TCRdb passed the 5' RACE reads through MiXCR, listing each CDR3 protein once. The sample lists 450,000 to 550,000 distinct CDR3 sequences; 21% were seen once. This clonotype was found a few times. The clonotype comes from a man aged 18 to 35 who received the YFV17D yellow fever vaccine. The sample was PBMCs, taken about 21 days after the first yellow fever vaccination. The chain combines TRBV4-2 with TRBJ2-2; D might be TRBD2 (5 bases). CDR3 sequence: CASSQDYRGNTGELFF. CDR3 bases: TGTGCCAGCAGCCAAGATTATCGGGGAAACACCGGGGAGCTGTTTTTT.